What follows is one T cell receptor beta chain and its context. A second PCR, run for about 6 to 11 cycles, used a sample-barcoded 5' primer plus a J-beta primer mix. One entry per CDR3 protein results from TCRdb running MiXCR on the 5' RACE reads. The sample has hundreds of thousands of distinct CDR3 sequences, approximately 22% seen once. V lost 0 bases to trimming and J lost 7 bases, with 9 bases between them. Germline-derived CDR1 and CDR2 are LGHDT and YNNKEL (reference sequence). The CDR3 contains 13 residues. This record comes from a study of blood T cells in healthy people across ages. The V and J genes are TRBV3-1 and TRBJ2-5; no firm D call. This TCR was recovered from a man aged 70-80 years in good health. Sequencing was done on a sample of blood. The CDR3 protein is CASSQDRRRTQYF. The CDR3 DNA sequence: TGTGCCAGCAGCCAAGATCGCCGAAGGACCCAGTACTTC.